Each of the 32 T cell receptor beta chains below was sequenced from the same sample in a study of blood T cells in healthy people across ages. Sample-barcoded 5' priming and a J-beta primer mix drove a second PCR of roughly 6 to 12 cycles. TCRdb ran MiXCR on the 5' RACE reads and lists one entry per CDR3 protein. The repertoire holds 750,000 to 850,000 distinct CDR3 sequences, with roughly 25% as singletons. The sample was also linked to a second study, of T cells of mothers and their children.

The sample was blood. Receptors were obtained from a boy between 10 and 17 years old in good health.

This clonotype was observed a handful of times. This chain links TRBV11-2 with TRBJ1-2; D gene unclear. This CDR3 contains 13 residues. CDR1 and CDR2 (germline): SGHAT, FQNNGV. V was trimmed by 5 bases and J by 0 bases, leaving 7 bases between them. CDR3 sequence (DNA): TGTGCCAGCAGCGCCAGTCCTAACTATGGCTACACCTTC. Amino acid sequence: CASSASPNYGYTF.

This chain links TRBV4-1 with TRBJ2-2, with TRBD1 identical over 7 bases. CDR1 and CDR2 from the germline V gene are MGHRA and YSYEKL. J was trimmed by 1 base and V by 1 base; bases with no gene match: 3. The CDR3 sequence is 16 residues long. The CDR3 DNA reads as TGCGCCAGCAGCCAAGTGACAGGGTGGAACACCGGGGAGCTGTTTTTT. Its translation: CASSQVTGWNTGELFF.

The chain recombines TRBV12-3 or TRBV12-4 with TRBJ1-1; D gene unclear. The CDR3 consists of 20 residues. With 5 bases removed from V and 1 base from J, the gap between germline ends came to 29 bases. Here the CDR3 DNA reads TGTGCCAGCAGTGACGTCAGGCGGGGTCTTCGAAAAGGGTCGAACACTGAAGCTTTCTTT. Translating gives CASSDVRRGLRKGSNTEAFF.

Comments on this clonotype: An end of the junction does not agree with germline; a read error may underlie this. This sequence joins TRBV5-1 and TRBJ2-1, with 9 bases matching TRBD2. The CDR3 extends over 16 amino acids. CDR1 and CDR2 from the germline V gene are SGHRS and YFSETQ. CDR3 nucleotide sequence: TGCGCCAGCAGCTTGGAGGGCGGGAGGGGCTACAATGAGCAGCTCTTC. Translating it yields CASSLEGGRGYNEQLF.

This clonotype occurred a few times. The genes are TRBV29-1 and TRBJ1-1; perhaps TRBD1 as D (5 bases). The V end lost 0 bases, the J end lost 7 bases, and 12 bases lay between the germline ends. This CDR3 is built from 13 residues. From germline, CDR1 is SQVTM and CDR2 ANQGSEA. The CDR3 coding sequence is TGCAGCGTTGAAGAGCTAATGGGGGGTGAAGCTTTCTTT. The encoded protein is CSVEELMGGEAFF.

This clonotype was seen only a few times. The chain couples TRBV29-1 to TRBJ2-1; a possible D gene is TRBD2 (5 bases). The V gene's germline CDR1 is SQVTM and CDR2 ANQGSEA. Deletions cut 8 bases from V and 6 bases from J, with 11 bases between. The CDR3 sequence is 11 residues long. CDR3 DNA: TGCAGCCCGGTAGGAGGCAATGAGCAGTTCTTC. Its translation: CSPVGGNEQFF.

This clonotype was counted a few times. The J gene is TRBJ2-1, the V gene TRBV4-3; perhaps TRBD1 as D (5 bases). The CDR3 loop spans 16 amino acids. In germline, CDR1 is LGHNA, CDR2 YSLEER. Trimming cost V 2 bases and J 9 bases, with 20 bases left between them. For the CDR3, the DNA is TGCGCCAGCAGCCAACCCGAAAATTTCAGGGTTCCTGAGCAGTTCTTC. This translates into CASSQPENFRVPEQFF.

The rearrangement joins TRBV28 to TRBJ2-7, with 9 bases fitting TRBD1. The CDR3 runs to 14 residues. V dropped 1 base and J dropped 7; count of bases not matched to a gene: 5. Germline assignment: CDR1 MDHEN and CDR2 SYDVKM. CDR3 in DNA: TGTGCCAGCAGTTTATTACAGGGGGCCGGTGAGCAGTACTTC. It yields the protein CASSLLQGAGEQYF.

This chain uses TRBV12-3 or TRBV12-4 with TRBJ1-2; no firm D call. This CDR3 comprises 15 residues. V lost 6 bases and J lost 4, with 18 bases in between. The CDR3 DNA sequence: TGTGCCAGCAGCCCCACCCGCAGCAGGTCCTATGGCTACACCTTC. Amino acids: CASSPTRSRSYGYTF.

V is TRBV14 and J is TRBJ1-4, with TRBD1 matching over 8 bases. Germline values: CDR1 SGHDN, CDR2 FVKESK. After removal of 0 bases from V and 10 bases from J, the junction contained 10 bases not matched to a gene. The CDR3 has 16 residues. CDR3 nucleotide sequence: TGTGCCAGCAGCCAAGACCGGGGGACAGGTACTGGAAAACTGTTTTTT. This gives the protein CASSQDRGTGTGKLFF.

This clonotype was counted only a few times. The chain uses TRBV4-3 and TRBJ2-3; maybe TRBD2 (5 bases). The CDR3 has 13 residues. Germline CDR1 reads LGHNA; CDR2 reads YSLEER. V was trimmed by 1 base and J by 6 bases, leaving 8 bases between them. The CDR3 nucleotides are TGCGCCAGCAGCCAAGCACTAGGGGATACGCAGTATTTT. Its protein is CASSQALGDTQYF.

Written as DNA, the CDR3 is TGTGCCAGCTCACCGGGACGGGAACCATCCTACGAGCAGTACTTC. This encodes CASSPGREPSYEQYF. The chain employs TRBV18 and TRBJ2-7, with D perhaps matching TRBD1 or TRBD2 (5 bases each). The CDR3 extends over 15 amino acids. The germline V and J ends were trimmed by 3 bases and 1 base, with 13 bases remaining between them. The germline V gene encodes CDR1 KGHSH and CDR2 LQKENI.

The chain is built from TRBV20-1 and TRBJ2-7, with 11 bases that match TRBD2. This CDR3 comprises 15 residues. J gave up 4 bases and V 4 bases, and 9 bases lay outside the gene matches. The germline V gene has CDR1 DFQATT and CDR2 SNEGSKA (reference sequence). The CDR3 DNA is TGCAGTGCTAAAGGGCCGGGACTAGCGGTGTACGAGCAGTACTTC. This gives the protein CSAKGPGLAVYEQYF.

The genes are TRBV6-2 or TRBV6-3 and TRBJ1-5; D remains ambiguous. V lost 8 bases to trimming and J lost 6 bases, with 20 bases between them. Looked up from germline, CDR1 is MNHEY and CDR2 is SVGEGT. This CDR3 is 15 amino acids long. The CDR3 DNA reads TGTGCCAGCCGTGGGTTGGGCCAGCCGCCTCAGCCCCAGCATTTT. This gives the protein CASRGLGQPPQPQHF.

The CDR3 nucleotides are TGCAGTGCTAGTGGGTTGGCTAGCGGCGTCGACCAAGAGACCCAGTACTTC. This translates into CSASGLASGVDQETQYF. V and J are TRBV20-1 and TRBJ2-5, with 7 bases fitting TRBD2. In germline, CDR1 is DFQATT, CDR2 SNEGSKA (reference sequence). The CDR3 sequence is 17 residues long. V lost 3 bases, J lost 0 bases, and 13 bases stayed unmatched.

Only one count was recorded for this clonotype. The rearrangement joins TRBV7-9 to TRBJ2-2; D gene uncertain. Germline CDR1 is SEHNR and CDR2 is FQNEAQ (reference sequence). CDR3 length: 11 amino acids. V was cut by 6 bases and J by 6 bases, with 5 bases left in between. CDR3 nucleotides: TGTGCCAGCAGACCGTCCGGGGAGCTGTTTTTT. It yields the protein CASRPSGELFF.

This clonotype was found a few times. This sequence joins TRBV7-9 and TRBJ2-7; D unclear. The CDR3 sequence is 15 residues long. V lost 5 bases, J lost 3 bases, and 17 bases lay in between. Germline V gene sequence: CDR1 SEHNR, CDR2 FQNEAQ (reference sequence). CDR3 region: CASSRSPLTFYEQYF. The CDR3 DNA reads as TGTGCCAGCAGCCGGAGTCCCCTTACTTTCTACGAGCAGTACTTC.

With respect to this clonotype: Sequence at one end of the junction differs from germline and may be a read error. The V gene is TRBV27, the J gene TRBJ2-3; a weak D match, TRBD2 (6 bases). Per the germline V gene, CDR1 is MNHEY and CDR2 is SMNVEV (reference sequence). The CDR3 totals 14 residues. The CDR3: CASSYQGWRDTPYF. CDR3 sequence (DNA): TGTGCCAGCAGTTATCAGGGTTGGAGGGATACGCCGTATTTT.

This clonotype was counted between two and nine times. This chain uses TRBV24-1 with TRBJ2-7; the D gene is possibly TRBD2 (5 bases). The germline CDR1 and CDR2 sequences are KGHDR and SFDVKD. This CDR3 is 15 amino acids long. Trimming stripped 3 bases from V and 4 bases from J, with 15 bases between. The CDR3 DNA follows: TGTGCCACCAGTGATCCCCCACGAGGGATTTACGAGCAGTACTTC. Amino acid sequence: CATSDPPRGIYEQYF.

This clonotype is a singleton in its sample. The genes are TRBV12-3 or TRBV12-4 and TRBJ2-3; D gene ambiguous. The V end lost 6 bases, the J end lost 6 bases, and 10 bases lay between the germline ends. CDR3 length: 12 amino acids. The CDR3 bases are TGTGCCAGCAGCCAATCGCCGGATACGCAGTATTTT. Translating it yields CASSQSPDTQYF.

Of note for this clonotype: Compared with germline, one end of the junction differs, possibly owing to a read error. The V gene is TRBV5-1, the J gene TRBJ2-1; D unresolved. The CDR3 is 15 residues long. Per germline, CDR1 SGHRS and CDR2 YFSETQ. In nucleotides, the CDR3 is TGCGTCAGCAGCTTGGTTGCGGCCTCCTACAATGAGCAGTTCTTC. As protein: CVSSLVAASYNEQFF.

For the CDR3, the DNA is TGTGCCAGCTCACCAGATCAAGGGGGCTCAGATACGCAGTATTTT. It specifies CASSPDQGGSDTQYF. The V and J genes are TRBV18 and TRBJ2-3; TRBD1 agrees at 7 bases. The CDR3 contains 15 residues. V lost 2 bases to trimming and J lost 4 bases; unmatched junction nucleotides: 6. Looked up from germline, CDR1 is KGHSH and CDR2 is LQKENI. Drawing the rest from reference TRBV18 and TRBJ2-3, the complete variable domain is NAGVMQNPRHLVRRRGQEARLRCSPMKGHSHVYWYRQLPEEGLKFMVYLQKENIIDESGMPKERFSAEFPKEGPSILRIQQVVRGDSAAYFCASSPDQGGSDTQYFGPGTRLTVL.

This clonotype was counted only a few times. The rearrangement links TRBV7-8 to TRBJ2-1; tentative D call: TRBD2 (6 bases). Looked up from germline, CDR1 is SGHVS and CDR2 is FQNEAQ. Trimming stripped 6 bases from V and 3 bases from J, with 15 bases between. This CDR3 is 15 amino acids long. The DNA for the CDR3 is TGTGCCAGCAGTCGGGCGGGGTTAAACTACAATGAGCAGTTCTTC. It yields the protein CASSRAGLNYNEQFF.

This chain links TRBV11-1 with TRBJ2-1; 10 bases align to TRBD2. J was trimmed by 7 bases and V by 5 bases; bases with no gene match: 8. Germline lookup yields CDR1 SGHAT and CDR2 FQDESV (reference sequence). This CDR3 is built from 15 residues. This chain's CDR3 is CASSVALAGENEQFF. The CDR3 DNA is TGTGCCAGCAGCGTCGCGCTAGCGGGAGAAAATGAGCAGTTCTTC.

This clonotype has just a few counts. The V call is TRBV2, the J call TRBJ1-1; TRBD1 agrees at 7 bases. The germline V gene encodes CDR1 SNHLY and CDR2 FYNNEI. The length of the CDR3 is 15 residues. The J segment lost 0 bases and the V segment lost 7 bases, leaving 8 bases of the junction unmatched. CDR3: CASIDRAPLNTEAFF. The CDR3 coding sequence is TGTGCCAGCATCGACAGGGCACCCTTGAACACTGAAGCTTTCTTT.

In this sample, this clonotype turned up a few times. This rearrangement joins TRBV6-5 to TRBJ2-5, with TRBD2 matching 9 bases. Judging by the DNA end, TRBJ2-1 fits better; the J call may be wrong. The CDR3 totals 17 residues. Germline assignment: CDR1 MNHEY and CDR2 SVGAGI. CDR3 sequence reads: CASSYSLLAGLNNEQFF. CDR3 nucleotide sequence: TGTGCCAGCAGTTACTCCCTACTAGCGGGTCTAAACAATGAGCAGTTCTTC.

Turning to this clonotype: Possible read error: a much larger clone is one base away. The V and J genes are TRBV12-3 or TRBV12-4 and TRBJ2-5; TRBD1 matches 7 bases. V shed 4 bases and J 4 bases; nucleotides not matched to a gene: 6. The CDR3 consists of 14 residues. The CDR3 is CASSSSGGGETQYF. Here the CDR3 DNA reads TGTGCCAGCAGTTCCTCAGGGGGTGGAGAGACCCAGTACTTC.

A few counts support this clonotype. The chain joins TRBV4-3 to TRBJ1-3; no firm D call. CDR3 length: 16 amino acids. The germline gives CDR1 LGHNA, CDR2 YSLEER. Trimming stripped 0 bases from V and 0 bases from J, with 9 bases between. This CDR3 is CASSQDSSNSGNTIYF. The DNA for the CDR3 is TGCGCCAGCAGCCAAGATTCGAGCAACTCTGGAAACACCATATATTTT.

The chain couples TRBV19 to TRBJ2-6, with D perhaps matching TRBD2 (5 bases). The germline V gene encodes CDR1 LNHDA and CDR2 SQIVND (reference sequence). The CDR3 is made up of 13 amino acids. V was clipped by 7 bases and J by 4 bases, with 8 bases between them. The CDR3 here is CASTSGGANVLTF. DNA of the CDR3: TGTGCCAGTACAAGCGGCGGGGCCAACGTCCTGACTTTC. Combining the CDR3 with reference TRBV19 and TRBJ2-6 gives the whole variable domain DGGITQSPKYLFRKEGQNVTLSCEQNLNHDAMYWYRQDPGQGLRLIYYSQIVNDFQKGDIAEGYSVSREKKESFPLTVTSAQKNPTAFYLCASTSGGANVLTFGAGSRLTVL.

There are a few counts of this clonotype. The rearrangement links TRBV7-6 to TRBJ1-1; no reliable D call. Trimming took 5 bases from V and 3 from J, leaving 16 bases between them. Per germline, CDR1 SGHVS and CDR2 FNYEAQ. The CDR3 is made up of 15 amino acids. The CDR3 bases are TGTGCCAGCAGCAAAGACAATCCAGCGGACACTGAAGCTTTCTTT. Translating gives CASSKDNPADTEAFF.

V gene TRBV7-3 combines with J gene TRBJ1-2; D not certain. In germline, CDR1 is SGHTA, CDR2 FQGTGA. CDR3 length equals 13 residues. V was shortened by 6 bases and J by 7 bases, with 15 bases between the two germline ends. The CDR3 nucleotides are TGTGCCAGCAGTCTTGACTCATCCAGTGGCTACACCTTC. This encodes CASSLDSSSGYTF.

The table lists this clonotype with a few counts. The rearrangement joins TRBV20-1 to TRBJ2-5; 12 bases are shared with TRBD2. The V and J ends lost 6 bases and 6 bases, in that order; junction bases with no gene match: 11. The CDR3 extends over 15 amino acids. In germline, CDR1 is DFQATT, CDR2 SNEGSKA (reference sequence). This CDR3 is CSAEGLAGIVKTQYF. Here the CDR3 DNA reads TGCAGTGCAGAAGGACTAGCGGGAATTGTAAAGACCCAGTACTTC.